This record concerns one T cell receptor (beta chain) sequence. The antigen is unknown. TCRdb called the reads again in MiXCR, with one record for every CDR3 protein. The table lists some 500,000 distinct CDR3 sequences, around 30% of them singletons. Deletions cut 2 bases from V and 7 bases from J, with 8 bases between. The CDR3 sequence is 12 residues long. This entry belongs to a study of T cell repertoires in cytomegalovirus infection. This TCR was sampled from a human donor in good health (CMV status not recorded). Some clones in this sample may be carry-over from other donors' samples. The chain links TRBV12-3 or TRBV12-4 to TRBJ2-5; D is unresolved. Specimen: cultured PBMCs, collected from culture after CMV antigen stimulation. CDR3 residues: CASSLMVGTQYF. In DNA form, the CDR3 reads TGTGCCAGCAGTTTAATGGTTGGGACCCAGTACTTC.